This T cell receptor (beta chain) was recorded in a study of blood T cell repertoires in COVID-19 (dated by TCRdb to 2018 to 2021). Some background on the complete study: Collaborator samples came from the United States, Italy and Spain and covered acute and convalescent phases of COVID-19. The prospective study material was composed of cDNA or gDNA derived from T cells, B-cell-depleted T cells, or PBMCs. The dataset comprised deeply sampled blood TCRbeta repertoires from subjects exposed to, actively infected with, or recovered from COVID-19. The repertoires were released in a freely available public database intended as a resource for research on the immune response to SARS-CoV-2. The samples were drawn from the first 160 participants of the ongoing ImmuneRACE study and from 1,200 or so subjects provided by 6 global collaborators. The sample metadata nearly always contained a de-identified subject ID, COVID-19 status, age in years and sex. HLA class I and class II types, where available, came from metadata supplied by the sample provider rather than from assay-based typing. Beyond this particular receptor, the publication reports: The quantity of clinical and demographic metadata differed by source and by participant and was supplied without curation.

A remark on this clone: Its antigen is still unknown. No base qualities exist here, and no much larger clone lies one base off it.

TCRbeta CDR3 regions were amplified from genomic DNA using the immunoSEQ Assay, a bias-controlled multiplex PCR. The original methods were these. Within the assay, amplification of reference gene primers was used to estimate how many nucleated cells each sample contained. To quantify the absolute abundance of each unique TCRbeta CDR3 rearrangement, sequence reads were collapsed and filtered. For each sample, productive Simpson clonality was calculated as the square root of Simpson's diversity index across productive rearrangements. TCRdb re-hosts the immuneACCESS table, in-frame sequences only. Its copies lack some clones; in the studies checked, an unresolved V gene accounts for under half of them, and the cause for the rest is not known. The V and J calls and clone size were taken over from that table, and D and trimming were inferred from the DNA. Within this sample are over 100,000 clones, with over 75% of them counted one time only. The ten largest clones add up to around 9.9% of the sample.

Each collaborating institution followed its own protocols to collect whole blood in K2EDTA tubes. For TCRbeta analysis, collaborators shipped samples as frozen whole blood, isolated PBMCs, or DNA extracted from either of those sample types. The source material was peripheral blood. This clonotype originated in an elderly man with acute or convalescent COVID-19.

The CDR3 reads CASSGGQVAHEQYF. The sequenced DNA is TGCGCCAGCAGCGGGGGACAGGTCGCCCACGAGCAGTACTTC. The sequence links TRBV5-1 to TRBJ2-7; TRBD1 lines up with 8 middle nucleotides. The germline V and J ends show losses of 4 bases and 5 bases respectively, and no gene match explains 8 bases of the junction. Taken from cysteine to phenylalanine, the CDR3 has 14 residues. Only CDR3 DNA is held: 42 bases, read in frame from base 1. Reading the germline V gene gives CDR1 SGHRS and CDR2 YFSETQ.